A single sample is the source of the 13 T cell receptor beta chains below, sequenced in a study of blood T cells in healthy people across ages. The use of a sample-barcoded 5' primer and a J-beta primer mix characterized a second PCR of roughly 6 to 12 cycles. MiXCR was run by TCRdb on the 5' RACE reads, yielding one entry per CDR3 protein. Here the sample spans some 560,000 distinct CDR3 sequences, about 27% being singletons. In addition, the sample was reused for a study of T cells of mothers and their children.

The specimen sequenced was blood. The origin of the receptors is a boy between 2 and 10 years old in good health.

The gene calls are TRBV29-1 and TRBJ2-1; a possible D gene is TRBD2 (5 bases). CDR1 and CDR2 (germline): SQVTM, ANQGSEA. CDR3 length: 11 residues. Between the trimmed V and J ends, which lost 4 bases and 7 bases, there was a span of 8 bases. The CDR3 protein is CSVASMNEQFF. CDR3 bases: TGCAGCGTTGCTAGCATGAATGAGCAGTTCTTC.

J is TRBJ1-1 and V is TRBV11-2; D gene unclear. Germline CDR1 SGHAT, CDR2 FQNNGV. V was trimmed by 0 bases and J by 0 bases, leaving 8 bases between them. The CDR3 covers 15 residues. CDR3 sequence (DNA): TGTGCCAGCAGCTTAGAGGCTACCATGAACACTGAAGCTTTCTTT. As protein: CASSLEATMNTEAFF.

The chain recombines TRBV5-5 with TRBJ2-1; TRBD2 agrees at 7 bases. Germline-derived CDR1 and CDR2 are SGHKS and YYEKEE (reference sequence). The CDR3 is 15 amino acids. The J segment lost 3 bases and the V segment lost 3 bases, leaving 6 bases of the junction unmatched. In DNA form, the CDR3 reads TGTGCCAGCAGCTCCGGGGGGTGGGACTACAATGAGCAGTTCTTC. Residues: CASSSGGWDYNEQFF. Full variable domain (rest looked up from reference TRBV5-5 and TRBJ2-1): DAGVTQSPTHLIKTRGQQVTLRCSPISGHKSVSWYQQVLGQGPQFIFQYYEKEERGRGNFPDRFSARQFPNYSSELNVNALLLGDSALYLCASSSGGWDYNEQFFGPGTRLTVL.

The chain joins TRBV5-1 to TRBJ1-1; tentative D call: TRBD1 (5 bases). From germline, CDR1 is SGHRS and CDR2 YFSETQ. Trimming cost V 1 base and J 1 base, with 8 bases left between them. This CDR3 spans 14 amino acids. The CDR3 spells CASSLWQGNTEAFF. The CDR3 DNA is TGCGCCAGCAGCTTGTGGCAGGGGAACACTGAAGCTTTCTTT.

This clonotype came up many times. The chain is built from TRBV7-9 and TRBJ2-1; D not resolved. CDR3 size: 12 residues. With 5 bases removed from V and 4 bases from J, the gap between germline ends came to 6 bases. Germline assignment: CDR1 SEHNR and CDR2 FQNEAQ (reference sequence). The CDR3 sequence is CASSPGYNEQFF. The CDR3 coding sequence is TGTGCCAGCAGCCCAGGTTACAATGAGCAGTTCTTC.

The rearrangement joins TRBV2 to TRBJ2-6; 7 bases match TRBD2. The length of the CDR3 is 15 residues. The V gene end was trimmed by 5 bases and the J gene end by 3 bases; junction bases not matched to a gene: 4. Germline CDR1 is SNHLY and CDR2 is FYNNEI. The CDR3 DNA is TGTGCCAGCAGTTTCGGGGGGTATGGGGCCAACGTCCTGACTTTC. Translation gives CASSFGGYGANVLTF. The complete variable domain, with remaining parts taken from reference TRBV2 and TRBJ2-6, reads EPEVTQTPSHQVTQMGQEVILRCVPISNHLYFYWYRQILGQKVEFLVSFYNNEISEKSEIFDDQFSVERPDGSNFTLKIRSTKLEDSAMYFCASSFGGYGANVLTFGAGSRLTVL.

The chain carries TRBV29-1 and TRBJ1-2, with D possibly TRBD1 on 6 matching bases. Germline V gene lookup returns CDR1 SQVTM and CDR2 ANQGSEA. CDR3 length: 14 residues. Deletions cut 6 bases from V and 8 bases from J, with 22 bases between. CDR3 sequence: CSVPEARGSRGYTF. CDR3 bases: TGCAGCGTACCCGAAGCCAGGGGCTCTAGAGGCTACACCTTC.

The sample holds a few counts of this clonotype. V usage is TRBV28 and J usage is TRBJ2-7; D gene uncertain. V lost 5 bases and J 0 bases, leaving 11 bases between the germline ends. CDR1 is MDHEN and CDR2 is SYDVKM in the germline V gene. The CDR3 is 14 amino acids. DNA of the CDR3: TGTGCCAGCAGTGCGGACGGTTTCTCCTACGAGCAGTACTTC. It codes for CASSADGFSYEQYF.

This clonotype was seen once. The gene calls are TRBV4-1 and TRBJ2-1, with 10 bases matching TRBD2. V lost 1 base, J lost 3 bases, and 12 bases stayed unmatched. This CDR3 is 19 amino acids long. Germline-derived CDR1 and CDR2 are MGHRA and YSYEKL. CDR3 in DNA: TGCGCCAGCAGCCAAGGGGTCCCCTCGCTAGCGGGAGTCTACAATGAGCAGTTCTTC. Its translation is CASSQGVPSLAGVYNEQFF.

The chain recombines TRBV29-1 with TRBJ1-1, with 10 positions matching TRBD1. The CDR3 is made up of 15 amino acids. Germline assignment: CDR1 SQVTM and CDR2 ANQGSEA. The V and J ends lost 7 bases and 7 bases, in that order; junction bases with no gene match: 15. CDR3 sequence (DNA): TGCAGCGCCAGACAGGGGGCGGTGGGTGGTATTGAAGCTTTCTTT. As protein: CSARQGAVGGIEAFF. Based on the CDR3 plus reference TRBV29-1 and TRBJ1-1, the full variable domain is SAVISQKPSRDICQRGTSLTIQCQVDSQVTMMFWYRQQPGQSLTLIATANQGSEATYESGFVIDKFPISRPNLTFSTLTVSNMSPEDSSIYLCSARQGAVGGIEAFFGQGTRLTVV.

A few counts support this clonotype. The chain combines TRBV12-3 or TRBV12-4 with TRBJ1-2; D not certain. The length of the CDR3 is 14 residues. Trimming took off 6 bases at V and 4 bases at J, with 15 bases between the two ends. The CDR3 DNA reads TGTGCCAGCAGCAGATTAGCCCGGGGCTATGGCTACACCTTC. This codes for CASSRLARGYGYTF.

This clonotype turned up a few times. V usage is TRBV20-1 and J usage is TRBJ1-5; no clear D gene. The germline gives CDR1 DFQATT, CDR2 SNEGSKA (reference sequence). CDR3 length equals 12 residues. V gave up 6 bases and J gave up 7 bases, with 13 bases separating them. The CDR3 loop is CSAVEGGQPQHF. CDR3 sequence (DNA): TGCAGTGCCGTGGAAGGTGGGCAGCCCCAGCATTTT.

This clonotype was seen more than once but under ten times. This chain joins TRBV6-2 or TRBV6-3 and TRBJ2-1, with TRBD2 matching over 12 bases. The trim removed 5 bases at V and 3 bases at J, leaving 5 bases unmatched. The CDR3 sequence is 16 residues long. Germline V gene data show CDR1 as MNHEY and CDR2 as SVGEGT. The CDR3 DNA is TGTGCCAGCAGTCCGCTAGCGGGAGGGAACTACAATGAGCAGTTCTTC. Its protein product is CASSPLAGGNYNEQFF.